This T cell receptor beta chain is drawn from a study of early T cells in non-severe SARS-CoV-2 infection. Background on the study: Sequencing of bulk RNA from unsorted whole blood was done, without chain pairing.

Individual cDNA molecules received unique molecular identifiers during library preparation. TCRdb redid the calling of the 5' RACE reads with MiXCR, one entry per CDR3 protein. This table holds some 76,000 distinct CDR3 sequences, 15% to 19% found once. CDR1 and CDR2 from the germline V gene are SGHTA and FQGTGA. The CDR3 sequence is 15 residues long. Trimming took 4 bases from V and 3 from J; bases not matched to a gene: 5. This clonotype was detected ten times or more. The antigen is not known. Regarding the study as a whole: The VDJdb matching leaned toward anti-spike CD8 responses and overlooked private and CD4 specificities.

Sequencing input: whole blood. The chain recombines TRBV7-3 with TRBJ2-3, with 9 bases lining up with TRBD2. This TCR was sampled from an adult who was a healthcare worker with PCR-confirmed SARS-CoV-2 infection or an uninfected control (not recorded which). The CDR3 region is CASSWYAGGTDTQYF. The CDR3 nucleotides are TGTGCCAGCAGCTGGTACGCGGGAGGGACAGATACGCAGTATTTT.